The present T cell receptor beta chain was sequenced within a study of T-cell reconstitution after alpha-beta-depleted transplantation in children. This clonotype was recorded many times. Its target is not known. Broader study findings: Among T cells one year after transplant, newly produced cells accounted for most counts and diversity. Surviving recipient cells, namely T cells and thymic progenitors, were the source of high day-60 TCRbeta diversity in some patients.

V was clipped by 0 bases and J by 8 bases, with 7 bases between them. This CDR3 has 13 amino acids. Unique molecular identifiers were incorporated into the prepared TCRbeta library. TCRdb re-derived calls from the PCR reads in MiXCR, one entry per CDR3 protein. This sample has around 500,000 distinct CDR3 sequences, with 20% to 25% found just once. The rearrangement links TRBV12-3 or TRBV12-4 to TRBJ1-4, with no clear D. This receptor was obtained from a boy in the first two years of life who had a stem cell transplant for acute myeloid leukemia, so the T cells may come from the graft donor. The sequencing here drew on PBMCs, mostly from graft donor cells, taken 360 days after TCRalphabeta/CD19-depleted stem cell transplant. The CDR3 DNA reads TGTGCCAGCAGTTTAGCGCGGAGAGAAAAACTGTTTTTT. It encodes CASSLARREKLFF.